The 32 T cell receptor beta chains below were found in one sample sequenced in a study of shared clonotypes between healthy human individuals. Naivety among CD8 cells was defined by CD45RO negativity and positive CCR7 selection, thereby excluding terminally differentiated effector memory CD45RA+ cells. Here immunoSEQ multiplex PCR was the method, and the copy in TCRdb shows in-frame clones only, minus some. Of millions of clones in the sample, approximately 94% were seen once. Sequenced input: naive CD8+ T cells sorted from blood. Receptors originate from a man younger than 35 in good health.

V is TRBV21-1 and J is TRBJ1-4; the table's D call TRBD1 went unverified against the DNA. TRBV21-1 is reported as a pseudogene. This CDR3 spans 13 amino acids. CDR3 coding DNA: TGTGCCAGCAGGATGGCTCTGAATGAAAAACTGTTTTTT. Amino acid sequence: CASRMALNEKLFF.

This clone was counted a few times. V usage is TRBV19 and J usage is TRBJ1-6; D may be TRBD1 (5 bases). The CDR3 is 13 residues long. CDR1 is LNHDA and CDR2 is SQIVND in the germline V gene (reference sequence). V was trimmed by 5 bases and J by 13 bases, leaving 15 bases between them. This chain's CDR3 is CASSVGLSPPLHF. Here the CDR3 DNA reads TGTGCCAGTAGTGTGGGACTTTCGCCTCCCCTCCACTTT.

This chain joins TRBV5-4 and TRBJ1-1; the D gene is possibly TRBD1 (5 bases). This CDR3 comprises 15 residues. Trimming shortened V by 2 bases and J by 11 bases, and 22 bases separated the two germline ends. Germline CDR1 and CDR2: SGHNT and YYREEE (reference sequence). CDR3 bases: TGTGCCAGCAGCTTACCCGGGACCCAGGGTAGGTGGGCTTTCTTT. This encodes CASSLPGTQGRWAFF.

This chain links TRBV19 with TRBJ2-7; 10 nucleotides match TRBD1. The CDR3 consists of 15 residues. Germline CDR1 LNHDA, CDR2 SQIVND (reference sequence). The J segment lost 2 bases and the V segment lost 5 bases, leaving 6 bases of the junction unmatched. The chain's CDR3 is CASSPSGQGAYEQYF. In DNA form, the CDR3 reads TGTGCCAGTAGTCCCTCCGGACAGGGGGCCTACGAGCAGTACTTC. Full variable domain (missing parts from reference TRBV19 and TRBJ2-7): DGGITQSPKYLFRKEGQNVTLSCEQNLNHDAMYWYRQDPGQGLRLIYYSQIVNDFQKGDIAEGYSVSREKKESFPLTVTSAQKNPTAFYLCASSPSGQGAYEQYFGPGTRLTVT.

This clone was seen a single time. The chain carries TRBV18 and TRBJ2-5; 8 nucleotides line up with TRBD2. Germline V gene data show CDR1 as KGHSH and CDR2 as LQKENI. With 3 bases clipped from V and 4 bases from J, the junction kept 7 bases outside the gene matches. The CDR3 loop spans 15 amino acids. CDR3 nucleotide sequence: TGTGCCAGCTCACCCCATTCCGGGAGGGCAGAGACCCAGTACTTC. Translated, it gives CASSPHSGRAETQYF.

This clone was seen once. The chain links TRBV4-2 to TRBJ2-7; D perhaps matches TRBD1 (5 bases). V gave up 1 base and J gave up 5 bases, with 12 bases separating them. Per germline, CDR1 LGHNA and CDR2 YNFKEQ. The CDR3 extends over 14 amino acids. CDR3 amino acids: CASSQGGLGDEQYF. CDR3 nucleotides: TGTGCCAGCAGCCAAGGGGGATTAGGGGACGAGCAGTACTTC.

The gene calls are TRBV6-1 and TRBJ1-5; D gene uncertain. The CDR3 consists of 14 residues. V lost 1 base to trimming and J lost 9 bases, with 13 bases between them. Germline CDR1 and CDR2: MNHNS and SASEGT. CDR3 sequence reads: CASSEGRTTGPQHF. CDR3 DNA sequence: TGTGCCAGCAGTGAAGGCCGGACCACGGGGCCCCAGCATTTT.

The rearrangement uses TRBV6-5 and TRBJ1-1; maybe TRBD1 (5 bases). Trimming stripped 4 bases from V and 4 bases from J, with 10 bases between. This CDR3 comprises 13 residues. Germline assignment: CDR1 MNHEY and CDR2 SVGAGI. CDR3 in DNA: TGTGCCAGCAGTTCCGCGCAGGGCACTGAAGCTTTCTTT. Translation: CASSSAQGTEAFF.

The chain joins TRBV7-6 to TRBJ2-7; D not certain. The CDR3 contains 13 residues. The germline V gene has CDR1 SGHVS and CDR2 FNYEAQ. V was trimmed by 3 bases and J by 7 bases, leaving 13 bases between them. The DNA for the CDR3 is TGTGCCAGCAGCTTTAAGGCCTCCGGGGAGCAGTACTTC. This translates into CASSFKASGEQYF.

The rearrangement uses TRBV13 and TRBJ1-1; TRBD1 matches 9 bases. The length of the CDR3 is 15 residues. V gave up 5 bases and J gave up 6 bases; unmatched junction bases: 10. Looked up from germline, CDR1 is PRHDT and CDR2 is FYEKMQ (reference sequence). CDR3 coding DNA: TGTGCCAGCAGCCAATCCGGGACAGGGAGATCTGAAGCTTTCTTT. Translation: CASSQSGTGRSEAFF.

This rearrangement joins TRBV27 to TRBJ2-7, with D possibly being TRBD2 (5 bases). V lost 4 bases and J 4 bases, leaving 14 bases between the germline ends. Germline V gene lookup returns CDR1 MNHEY and CDR2 SMNVEV (reference sequence). The CDR3 is 14 amino acids. CDR3 sequence reads: CASSWKGVGYEQYF. CDR3 nucleotide sequence: TGTGCCAGCAGTTGGAAGGGAGTGGGTTACGAGCAGTACTTC.

V usage is TRBV9 and J usage is TRBJ2-5; D remains unclear. This CDR3 contains 13 residues. V lost 4 bases, J lost 0 bases, and 7 bases lay in between. Germline V lookup: CDR1 SGDLS, CDR2 YYNGEE. CDR3 nucleotide sequence: TGTGCCAGCAGCTCCTGGTACCAAGAGACCCAGTACTTC. It translates to CASSSWYQETQYF.

In its sample, this clone was seen a few times. The CDR3 loop reads CASSQEGEQYF. Written as DNA, the CDR3 is TGTGCCAGCAGCCAAGAGGGGGAGCAGTACTTC. V and J are TRBV14 and TRBJ2-7, with D unclear. Germline values: CDR1 SGHDN, CDR2 FVKESK. V shed 0 bases and J shed 7 bases, with 4 bases lying between them. The CDR3 has 11 amino acids. The variable domain in full, with the rest retrieved from reference TRBV14 and TRBJ2-7, is EAGVTQFPSHSVIEKGQTVTLRCDPISGHDNLYWYRRVMGKEIKFLLHFVKESKQDESGMPNNRFLAERTGGTYSTLKVQPAELEDSGVYFCASSQEGEQYFGPGTRLTVT.

This chain uses TRBV6-5 with TRBJ1-1; D perhaps matches TRBD1 (6 bases). CDR3 size: 11 residues. Germline V CDR1 and CDR2: MNHEY, SVGAGI. With 5 bases removed from V and 11 bases from J, the gap between germline ends came to 12 bases. CDR3 sequence: CASSQNRDAFF. The CDR3 coding sequence is TGTGCCAGCAGTCAAAACAGGGACGCTTTCTTT.

The rearrangement uses TRBV5-4 and TRBJ2-5; unclear D gene. The CDR3 covers 14 residues. The germline V and J ends were trimmed by 9 bases and 1 base, with 16 bases remaining between them. Germline V gives CDR1 SGHNT, CDR2 YYREEE (reference sequence). CDR3 protein: CATSTLEFQETQYF. CDR3 nucleotides: TGTGCCACCTCGACATTGGAGTTCCAAGAGACCCAGTACTTC.

The V gene is TRBV9, the J gene TRBJ1-5; 8 bases map to TRBD1. Germline CDR1 and CDR2: SGDLS and YYNGEE. CDR3 length: 16 amino acids. V was clipped by 4 bases and J by 4 bases; unmatched bases: 10. The CDR3 protein is CASSTEAGGLNQPQHF. CDR3 DNA sequence: TGTGCCAGCAGCACAGAAGCAGGGGGCCTGAATCAGCCCCAGCATTTT. Full variable domain (remainder filled in from reference TRBV9 and TRBJ1-5): DSGVTQTPKHLITATGQRVTLRCSPRSGDLSVYWYQQSLDQGLQFLIQYYNGEERAKGNILERFSAQQFPDLHSELNLSSLELGDSALYFCASSTEAGGLNQPQHFGDGTRLSIL.

This clone was found once. The chain is built from TRBV27 and TRBJ1-1; D gene uncertain. Trimming took 7 bases from V and 7 from J, leaving 10 bases between them. The CDR3 is 11 residues long. CDR1 and CDR2 from the germline V gene are MNHEY and SMNVEV (reference sequence). CDR3 DNA sequence: TGTGCCAGCATGCTCGGTCTTGAAGCTTTCTTT. Its translation is CASMLGLEAFF.

The rearrangement joins TRBV4-2 to TRBJ1-1; D is perhaps TRBD1 (6 bases). The CDR3 has 14 residues. Deletions cut 0 bases from V and 5 bases from J, with 10 bases between. Germline CDR1 and CDR2: LGHNA and YNFKEQ. CDR3 residues: CASSQDLRGTEAFF. CDR3 nucleotides: TGTGCCAGCAGCCAAGATTTGAGGGGGACTGAAGCTTTCTTT.

The chain has TRBV5-6 and TRBJ1-1; D not resolved. The length of the CDR3 is 14 residues. From germline, CDR1 is SGHDT and CDR2 YYEEEE. V was trimmed by 0 bases and J by 3 bases, leaving 9 bases between them. CDR3 region: CASSLEQFYTEAFF. In DNA, the CDR3 is TGTGCCAGCAGCTTGGAGCAGTTTTACACTGAAGCTTTCTTT. Filled out from reference TRBV5-6 and TRBJ1-1, the complete variable domain reads DAGVTQSPTHLIKTRGQQVTLRCSPKSGHDTVSWYQQALGQGPQFIFQYYEEEERQRGNFPDRFSGHQFPNYSSELNVNALLLGDSALYLCASSLEQFYTEAFFGQGTRLTVV.

The chain joins TRBV10-2 to TRBJ2-7; TRBD2 agrees at 9 bases. CDR3 length equals 14 residues. The V segment lost 11 bases and the J segment 3 bases; nucleotides outside the gene matches: 11. Germline loops: CDR1 WSHSY, CDR2 SAAADI. The CDR3 loop is CALRGREGRYEQYF. CDR3 nucleotide sequence: TGCGCCCTTCGGGGGCGGGAGGGCCGCTACGAGCAGTACTTC.

This clone was recorded once. This sequence joins TRBV29-1 and TRBJ1-3; D gene ambiguous. Germline values: CDR1 SQVTM, CDR2 ANQGSEA. The V end was cut by 5 bases, the J end by 8 bases, with 19 bases between. The CDR3 covers 14 residues. Here the CDR3 reads CSVMAPRNRDTIYF. The CDR3, as DNA: TGCAGCGTTATGGCACCCCGGAACCGAGACACCATATATTTT.

Only one count was recorded for this clone. CDR3 bases: TGTGCCAGCAGTAGGGGGACAGGGATTGACGAGCAGTACTTC. It is translated as CASSRGTGIDEQYF. The gene calls are TRBV27 and TRBJ2-7; TRBD1 agrees at 9 bases. CDR1 is MNHEY, CDR2 SMNVEV, per germline (reference sequence). CDR3 length: 14 amino acids. V lost 5 bases to trimming and J lost 5 bases; unmatched junction nucleotides: 7.

The rearrangement joins TRBV4-1 to TRBJ2-1; D remains ambiguous. Between the trimmed V and J ends, which lost 5 bases and 4 bases, there was a span of 15 bases. This CDR3 contains 15 residues. Per the germline V gene, CDR1 is MGHRA and CDR2 is YSYEKL. The CDR3 DNA reads TGCGCCAGCAGCGCCCGACTGGCCGAATACAATGAGCAGTTCTTC. It is translated as CASSARLAEYNEQFF.

V gene TRBV5-6 combines with J gene TRBJ2-2; 14 bases match TRBD2. CDR3 length: 17 amino acids. In germline, CDR1 is SGHDT, CDR2 YYEEEE. V shed 4 bases, J shed 3 bases, and the junction held 5 bases outside the gene matches. DNA for the CDR3: TGTGCCAGCAGCCCCGGGGGACTAGCGGGGGACACCGGGGAGCTGTTTTTT. Translating gives CASSPGGLAGDTGELFF. Variable domain in full (rest from reference TRBV5-6 and TRBJ2-2): DAGVTQSPTHLIKTRGQQVTLRCSPKSGHDTVSWYQQALGQGPQFIFQYYEEEERQRGNFPDRFSGHQFPNYSSELNVNALLLGDSALYLCASSPGGLAGDTGELFFGEGSRLTVL.

The chain joins TRBV10-3 to TRBJ2-7, with D unclear. Deletions cut 0 bases from V and 5 bases from J, with 11 bases between. The CDR3 is 14 amino acids. Germline V gene sequence: CDR1 ENHRY, CDR2 SYGVKD. CDR3 bases: TGTGCCATCAGTGAGTCTGTGAGGTCCGACGAGCAGTACTTC. It is translated as CAISESVRSDEQYF.

The chain recombines TRBV4-1 with TRBJ2-1, with D possibly matching TRBD2 (5 bases). V lost 3 bases to trimming and J lost 0 bases, with 6 bases between them. Germline CDR1 MGHRA, CDR2 YSYEKL. The CDR3 is made up of 14 amino acids. This CDR3 is CASSHTSSYNEQFF. The CDR3, as DNA: TGCGCCAGCAGCCACACTAGCTCCTACAATGAGCAGTTCTTC.

J is TRBJ2-3 and V is TRBV4-2; 9 nucleotides agree with TRBD2. Germline V gene data show CDR1 as LGHNA and CDR2 as YNFKEQ. With 0 bases clipped from V and 0 bases from J, the junction kept 10 bases outside the gene matches. The CDR3 is made up of 19 amino acids. The CDR3 nucleotides read TGTGCCAGCAGCCAAGATCTGCGCGGGAGGGCCGCTAGCACAGATACGCAGTATTTT. Amino acid sequence: CASSQDLRGRAASTDTQYF.

The chain uses TRBV6-1 and TRBJ2-2; D uncertain. Germline assignment: CDR1 MNHNS and CDR2 SASEGT. Trimming removed 2 bases from V and 6 bases from J, with 16 bases in between. The CDR3 runs to 16 residues. The CDR3: CASSESSLIWPGELFF. Written as DNA, the CDR3 is TGTGCCAGCAGTGAAAGTTCCCTTATATGGCCCGGGGAGCTGTTTTTT.

The genes are TRBV12-5 and TRBJ2-5; D might be TRBD2 (5 bases). The CDR3 is 14 residues long. CDR1 is LGHNT and CDR2 is FRNRAP in the germline V gene. Between the trimmed V and J ends, which lost 2 bases and 3 bases, there was a span of 10 bases. As DNA, the CDR3 is TGTGCTAGTGGTTTGCATACTAGGGAAGAGACCCAGTACTTC. It encodes CASGLHTREETQYF.

The J gene is TRBJ2-1, the V gene TRBV4-1, with D maybe TRBD2 (7 bases). Trimming took 2 bases from V and 7 from J, leaving 12 bases between them. From germline, CDR1 is MGHRA and CDR2 YSYEKL. This CDR3 spans 14 amino acids. CDR3 loop: CASSQRGGLNEQFF. The CDR3, as DNA: TGCGCCAGCAGCCAAAGGGGGGGCTTGAATGAGCAGTTCTTC.

The CDR3 sequence: CASSWTGVEETQYF. CDR3 coding DNA: TGTGCCAGCAGCTGGACAGGGGTCGAAGAGACCCAGTACTTC. The chain carries TRBV5-6 and TRBJ2-5; 9 bases are shared with TRBD1. After removal of 3 bases from V and 3 bases from J, the junction contained 3 bases not matched to a gene. This CDR3 is built from 14 residues. The germline CDR1 and CDR2 sequences are SGHDT and YYEEEE.

The chain uses TRBV9 and TRBJ2-5, with 15 bases identical to TRBD2. V lost 3 bases to trimming and J lost 4 bases; unmatched junction nucleotides: 4. CDR3 length equals 16 residues. Germline V gene lookup returns CDR1 SGDLS and CDR2 YYNGEE. The CDR3 DNA follows: TGTGCCAGCAGCGAGGGACTAGCGGGAGGACGAGAGACCCAGTACTTC. This codes for CASSEGLAGGRETQYF.